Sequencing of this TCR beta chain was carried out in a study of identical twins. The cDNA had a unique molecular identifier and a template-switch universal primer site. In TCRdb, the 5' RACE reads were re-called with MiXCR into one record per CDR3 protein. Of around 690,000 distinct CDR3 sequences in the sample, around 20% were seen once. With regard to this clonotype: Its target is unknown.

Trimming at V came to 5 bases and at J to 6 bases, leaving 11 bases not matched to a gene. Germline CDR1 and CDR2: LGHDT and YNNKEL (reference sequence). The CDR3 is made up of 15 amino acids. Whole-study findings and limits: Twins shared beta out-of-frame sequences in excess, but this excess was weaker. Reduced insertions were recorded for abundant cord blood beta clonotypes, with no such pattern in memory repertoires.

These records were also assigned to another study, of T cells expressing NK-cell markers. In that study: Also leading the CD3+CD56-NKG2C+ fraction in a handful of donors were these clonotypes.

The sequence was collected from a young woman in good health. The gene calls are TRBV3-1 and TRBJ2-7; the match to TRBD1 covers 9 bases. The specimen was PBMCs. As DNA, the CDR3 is TGTGCCAGCAGCTCGACCGACAGGGGGAACTGCGAGCAGTACTTC. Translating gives CASSSTDRGNCEQYF.